Below, 27 T cell receptor beta chains from the same sample are listed, as sequenced in a study of blood T cells in healthy people across ages. Alongside a J-beta primer mix, a sample-barcoded 5' primer served in a second PCR lasting about 7 to 11 cycles. TCRdb redid the calling of the 5' RACE reads with MiXCR, one entry per CDR3 protein. The sample consists of about a million distinct CDR3 sequences, roughly half of them appearing once. Sequencing was performed on blood. These TCRs come from a woman aged 60 to 75 in good health.

The chain links TRBV7-8 to TRBJ2-5; D call uncertain. Trimming cost V 4 bases and J 3 bases, with 12 bases left between them. This CDR3 has 14 amino acids. CDR1 SGHVS and CDR2 FQNEAQ come from the germline V gene. The CDR3 nucleotides are TGTGCCAGCAGCTCCAACAGCGACAAAGAGACCCAGTACTTC. It specifies CASSSNSDKETQYF.

This chain connects TRBV7-6 to TRBJ2-1; 9 nucleotides agree with TRBD2. This CDR3 region has 15 residues. The trim removed 1 base at V and 5 bases at J, leaving 3 bases unmatched. Germline lookup yields CDR1 SGHVS and CDR2 FNYEAQ. The CDR3 nucleotides are TGTGCCAGCAGCTTAGGGACTAGCGTTAACAATGAGCAGTTCTTC. Its protein product is CASSLGTSVNNEQFF.

V usage is TRBV30 and J usage is TRBJ2-7; 7 bases fit TRBD1. The length of the CDR3 is 13 residues. The germline gives CDR1 GTSNPN, CDR2 SVGIG (reference sequence). The V and J ends lost 3 bases and 5 bases, in that order; junction bases with no gene match: 7. The CDR3 region has the DNA TGTGCCTGGAGCTTGGGGACAGTTGACGAGCAGTACTTC. It codes for CAWSLGTVDEQYF.

The rearrangement joins TRBV18 to TRBJ2-5, with 12 bases that match TRBD1. The J call may be mistaken, given a closer DNA end match to TRBJ2-7. The CDR3 spans 15 residues. The germline V gene encodes CDR1 KGHSH and CDR2 LQKENI. The CDR3 DNA follows: TGTGCCAGCTCACCACCGGGACAGGGGGCTTCCGAGCAGTACTTC. Amino acid sequence: CASSPPGQGASEQYF.

The chain uses TRBV6-4 and TRBJ1-1; D not resolved. This CDR3 comprises 13 residues. From germline, CDR1 is MRHNA and CDR2 SNTAGT. Trimming removed 0 bases from V and 1 base from J, with 3 bases in between. The CDR3: CASSDSQNTEAFF. The CDR3 coding sequence is TGTGCCAGCAGTGACTCACAGAACACTGAAGCTTTCTTT.

This clonotype occurred a few times. The rearrangement joins TRBV7-9 to TRBJ2-1; D gene ambiguous. This CDR3 contains 15 residues. Trimming stripped 8 bases from V and 2 bases from J, with 16 bases between. Germline-derived CDR1 and CDR2 are SEHNR and FQNEAQ (reference sequence). CDR3 residues: CASYLAGRAYNEQFF. The CDR3 DNA sequence: TGTGCCAGCTACTTAGCTGGGCGAGCCTACAATGAGCAGTTCTTC.

The chain combines TRBV27 with TRBJ2-7, with D unclear. Germline CDR1 reads MNHEY; CDR2 reads SMNVEV (reference sequence). Trimming removed 6 bases at V and 0 bases at J, with 12 bases between. The CDR3 runs 14 residues. CDR3 protein: CASSQSVFSYEQYF. In DNA form, the CDR3 reads TGTGCCAGCAGCCAGAGCGTGTTCTCCTACGAGCAGTACTTC.

This clonotype came up a few times. The rearrangement uses TRBV2 and TRBJ2-5; maybe TRBD1 (6 bases). The end of the DNA is better explained by TRBJ2-7, so the J call may be wrong. Germline V gene lookup returns CDR1 SNHLY and CDR2 FYNNEI. The CDR3 covers 13 residues. CDR3 in amino acids: CASSRTGFYEQYF. CDR3 sequence (DNA): TGTGCCAGCAGTAGAACAGGGTTCTACGAGCAGTACTTC.

This clonotype was seen only once. The chain is built from TRBV24-1 and TRBJ2-1; a possible D gene is TRBD2 (6 bases). The DNA end favors TRBJ2-7, so the J call may be wrong. Germline lookup yields CDR1 KGHDR and CDR2 SFDVKD. The CDR3 length is 16 residues. CDR3 DNA: TGTGCCACCAGTGAACCCGGGACTGGAGGATACAATGAGCAGTACTTC. This codes for CATSEPGTGGYNEQYF.

The chain recombines TRBV12-3 or TRBV12-4 with TRBJ2-6, with D hard to call. CDR3 size: 18 residues. Trimming took off 6 bases at V and 0 bases at J, with 18 bases between the two ends. CDR3 bases: TGTGCCAGCAGCCGGACGTCGGGTTTCTCCTCTGGGGCCAACGTCCTGACTTTC. Protein product: CASSRTSGFSSGANVLTF.

V gene TRBV6-9 combines with J gene TRBJ2-7; 7 bases fit TRBD2. Germline V gene data show CDR1 as MNHGY and CDR2 as SVAAGI. Trimming cost V 8 bases and J 1 base; bases outside gene matches: 8. CDR3 length: 14 residues. The CDR3 here is CASGWDYGSYEQYF. The CDR3 region has the DNA TGTGCCAGCGGTTGGGACTACGGTTCCTACGAGCAGTACTTC.

The genes are TRBV3-1 and TRBJ1-2; D remains ambiguous. The germline V gene has CDR1 LGHDT and CDR2 YNNKEL (reference sequence). Trimming cost V 1 base and J 8 bases, with 14 bases left between them. The CDR3 consists of 14 residues. For the CDR3, the DNA is TGTGCCAGCAGCCAAGGCGGGCCACTCCGCGGCTACACCTTC. Protein product: CASSQGGPLRGYTF.

This clonotype was counted a few times. The chain joins TRBV6-5 to TRBJ1-1; no clear D. CDR1 is MNHEY, CDR2 SVGAGI, per germline. CDR3 length: 12 residues. The ends were cut back, 2 bases at V and 1 base at J, with 2 bases in the middle. CDR3 DNA sequence: TGTGCCAGCAGTTACCAGAACACTGAAGCTTTCTTT. It codes for CASSYQNTEAFF.

This chain joins TRBV6-2 or TRBV6-3 and TRBJ2-4; D may be TRBD1 (6 bases). The better agreement between TRBJ2-7 and the DNA end casts doubt on the J call. Germline CDR1 is MNHEY and CDR2 is SVGEGT. The CDR3 consists of 14 residues. CDR3 amino acids: CASRQGVQPYEQYF. CDR3 DNA: TGTGCCAGCAGACAGGGCGTTCAGCCCTACGAGCAGTACTTC.

The V call is TRBV20-1, the J call TRBJ2-7, with 9 positions matching TRBD2. The end of the DNA aligns better with TRBJ2-4, so the J call may be wrong. The CDR3 is 15 amino acids. From germline, CDR1 is DFQATT and CDR2 SNEGSKA (reference sequence). The CDR3 DNA sequence: TGCAGTGCTATGCTAATGGCGGGAGGGGGGGACATTCAGTACTTC. Its protein is CSAMLMAGGGDIQYF.

This clonotype was picked up a small number of times. The chain combines TRBV24-1 with TRBJ2-5; D possibly corresponds to TRBD1 (7 bases). Germline CDR1 and CDR2: KGHDR and SFDVKD. V dropped 1 base and J dropped 4 bases, with 12 bases sitting between them. The CDR3 has 15 amino acids. The CDR3 region is CATSDLRQGGETQYF. CDR3 bases: TGTGCCACCAGTGATTTAAGGCAGGGGGGAGAGACCCAGTACTTC.

This clonotype has a single count. The chain is built from TRBV20-1 and TRBJ2-5; 10 bases are a match to TRBD2. CDR1 DFQATT and CDR2 SNEGSKA come from the germline V gene (reference sequence). The junction had 13 bases not matched to a gene; V was cut back by 4 bases and J by 11 bases. The CDR3 is 14 amino acids. The CDR3, as DNA: TGCAGTGCTAACCCTAGCGGGAGTTACAATGAGCAGTACTTC. It encodes CSANPSGSYNEQYF.

The chain links TRBV27 to TRBJ2-2; either TRBD1 or TRBD2 may fit D (5 bases each). The CDR3 consists of 16 residues. CDR1 is MNHEY and CDR2 is SMNVEV in the germline V gene (reference sequence). The V and J ends lost 6 bases and 4 bases respectively, with 18 bases between them. CDR3 sequence (DNA): TGTGCCAGCAGCACCGGGACCACCGTGGCCACCGGGGAGCTGTTTTTT. Its protein product is CASSTGTTVATGELFF.

The CDR3 DNA reads as TGTGCCAGCAGCTTAATGAGGACCCAGTACTTC. Translating it yields CASSLMRTQYF. This sequence joins TRBV13 and TRBJ2-5; D gene ambiguous. The CDR3 is made up of 11 amino acids. V was pared by 2 bases and J by 7 bases, with 5 bases between. The germline V gene has CDR1 PRHDT and CDR2 FYEKMQ (reference sequence).

The chain combines TRBV14 with TRBJ2-3; D is perhaps TRBD2 (6 bases). Germline CDR1 SGHDN, CDR2 FVKESK. V dropped 4 bases and J dropped 8 bases, with 16 bases sitting between them. This CDR3 has 14 amino acids. The CDR3, as DNA: TGTGCCAGCAGCCCGACTAGATTAGCGACTACGCAGTATTTT. Translation gives CASSPTRLATTQYF.

This chain joins TRBV5-1 and TRBJ2-5; D is possibly TRBD1 or TRBD2 (5 bases each). The J call may be in error: the DNA end matches TRBJ2-7 better. Per germline, CDR1 SGHRS and CDR2 YFSETQ. This CDR3 contains 15 residues. CDR3 DNA: TGCGCCAGCAGCCTTGAGGGGAATCCCGCCTACGAGCAGTACTTC. Protein sequence: CASSLEGNPAYEQYF.

This clonotype turned up a few times. The chain uses TRBV29-1 and TRBJ2-7; 8 bases line up with TRBD1. The ends lost 7 bases at V and 6 bases at J; junction bases unmatched: 8. The CDR3 is made up of 12 amino acids. CDR1 is SQVTM, CDR2 ANQGSEA, per germline. The CDR3 region is CSAKDRVREQYF. Written as DNA, the CDR3 is TGCAGCGCCAAGGACAGGGTCCGCGAGCAGTACTTC.

This clonotype was seen a few times. J is TRBJ2-5 and V is TRBV6-6, with 9 bases that match TRBD2. The germline V gene encodes CDR1 MNHNY and CDR2 SVGAGI (reference sequence). The CDR3 is 15 residues long. Trimming cost V 7 bases and J 1 base; bases outside gene matches: 7. CDR3 nucleotide sequence: TGTGCCAGCACTAGAGCGGGAGGAGGCCAAGAGACCCAGTACTTC. Amino acid sequence: CASTRAGGGQETQYF.

This chain links TRBV4-1 with TRBJ2-5; perhaps TRBD2 as D (5 bases). The J call may be incorrect, as the DNA end agrees better with TRBJ2-7. The V gene's germline CDR1 is MGHRA and CDR2 YSYEKL. The CDR3 has 15 residues. This CDR3 reads CASSQGGGPLGEQYF. The CDR3 DNA follows: TGCGCCAGCAGCCAAGGTGGAGGCCCCTTAGGCGAGCAGTACTTC.

The chain employs TRBV4-1 and TRBJ2-4; the match to TRBD2 covers 11 bases. The end of the DNA is better explained by TRBJ2-5, so the J call may be wrong. In germline, CDR1 is MGHRA, CDR2 YSYEKL. The CDR3 has 18 residues. The CDR3 loop is CASSQGPGTSGYGETQYF. CDR3 nucleotide sequence: TGCGCCAGCAGCCAAGGTCCGGGGACTAGCGGCTACGGGGAGACCCAGTACTTC.

V usage is TRBV6-6 and J usage is TRBJ2-5, with D perhaps TRBD1 (6 bases). The closer fit of TRBJ2-7 to the DNA end suggests the J call may be wrong. This CDR3 has 14 amino acids. CDR1 is MNHNY and CDR2 is SVGAGI in the germline V gene (reference sequence). CDR3 sequence: CASTYETGAYEQYF. CDR3 sequence (DNA): TGTGCCAGCACCTATGAGACAGGCGCCTACGAGCAGTACTTC.

This clonotype has just a few counts. This rearrangement joins TRBV10-1 to TRBJ2-3; tentatively, D is TRBD2 (5 bases). Trimming took 0 bases from V and 5 from J, leaving 12 bases between them. Germline V gives CDR1 WNHNN, CDR2 SYGVQD (reference sequence). This CDR3 has 15 residues. CDR3 nucleotide sequence: TGCGCCAGCAGTGAGTCGGGTGGGAGACAAGATACGCAGTATTTT. Its translation is CASSESGGRQDTQYF.